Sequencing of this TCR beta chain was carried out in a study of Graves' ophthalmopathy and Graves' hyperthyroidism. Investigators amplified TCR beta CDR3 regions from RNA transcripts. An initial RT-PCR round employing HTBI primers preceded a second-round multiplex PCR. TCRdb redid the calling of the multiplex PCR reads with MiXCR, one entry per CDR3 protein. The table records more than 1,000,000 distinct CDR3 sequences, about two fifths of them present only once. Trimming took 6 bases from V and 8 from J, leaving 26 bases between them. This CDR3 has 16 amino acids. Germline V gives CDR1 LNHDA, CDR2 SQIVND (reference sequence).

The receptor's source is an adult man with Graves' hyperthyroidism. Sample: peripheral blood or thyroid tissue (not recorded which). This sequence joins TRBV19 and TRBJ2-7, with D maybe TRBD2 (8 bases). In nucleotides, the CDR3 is TGTGCCAGTAGCCCATCCGGGACTAGGGGGCGCTTGCAGCAGTACTTC. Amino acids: CASSPSGTRGRLQQYF.